The sequence of this TCR beta chain was determined in a study of read filtering for tumor transcriptome and immune sequencing. Overall study context: Per sample, TCR-region reads ranged about 4 to 11 million by IR-seq, roughly 85 to 1273 by RNA-seq.

Molecular barcoded adaptors covering alpha/delta and beta/gamma chains were used on 400 to 450 ng RNA. Each CDR3 protein gets one entry after TCRdb re-called the reads with MiXCR. The sample yields 35,000 to 50,000 distinct CDR3 sequences, 10% to 15% seen once. In germline, CDR1 is DFQATT, CDR2 SNEGSKA (reference sequence). This CDR3 is 14 amino acids long. Many counts were recorded for this clonotype. A read error may account for a junction end that differs from germline. Sequencing was done on a sample of a population of CD138-negative cells sorted from bone marrow. The receptor was isolated from a donor aged 40 or older with multiple myeloma. This rearrangement joins TRBV20-1 to TRBJ2-1; 7 bases fit TRBD2. The CDR3: CSTRQRGTYNEQFF. The CDR3 nucleotides read TGCAGTACTAGACAGCGGGGAACCTACAATGAGCAGTTCTTC.